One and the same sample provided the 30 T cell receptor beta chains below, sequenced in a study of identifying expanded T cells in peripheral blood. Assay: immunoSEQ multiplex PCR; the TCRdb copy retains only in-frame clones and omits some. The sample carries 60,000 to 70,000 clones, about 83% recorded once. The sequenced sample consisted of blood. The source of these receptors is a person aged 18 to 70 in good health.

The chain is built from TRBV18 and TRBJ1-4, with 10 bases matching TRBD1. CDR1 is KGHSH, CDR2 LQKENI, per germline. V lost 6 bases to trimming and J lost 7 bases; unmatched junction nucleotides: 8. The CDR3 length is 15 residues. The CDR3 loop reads CASSPRTGGSEKLFF. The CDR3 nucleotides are TGTGCCAGCTCTCCCCGGACAGGGGGGAGTGAAAAACTGTTTTTT.

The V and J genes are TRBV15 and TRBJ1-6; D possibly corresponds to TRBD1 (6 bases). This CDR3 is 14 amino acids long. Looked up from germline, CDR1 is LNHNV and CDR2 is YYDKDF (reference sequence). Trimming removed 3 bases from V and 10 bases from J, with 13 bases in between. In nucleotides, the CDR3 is TGTGCCACCAGCAGGGGGGCGCGGAACTCACCCCTCCACTTT. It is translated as CATSRGARNSPLHF.

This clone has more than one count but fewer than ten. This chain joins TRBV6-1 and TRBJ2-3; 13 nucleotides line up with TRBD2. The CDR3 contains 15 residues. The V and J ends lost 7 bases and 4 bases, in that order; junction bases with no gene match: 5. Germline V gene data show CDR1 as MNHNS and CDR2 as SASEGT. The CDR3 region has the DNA TGTGCCAGCACAGGACTAGCGGGGGCCTCAGATACGCAGTATTTT. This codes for CASTGLAGASDTQYF.

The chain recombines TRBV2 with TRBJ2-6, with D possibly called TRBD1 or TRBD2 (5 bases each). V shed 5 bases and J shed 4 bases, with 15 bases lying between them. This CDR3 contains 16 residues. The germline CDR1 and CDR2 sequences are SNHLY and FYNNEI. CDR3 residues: CASSRGGVGGANVLTF. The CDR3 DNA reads TGTGCCAGCAGTCGGGGCGGCGTAGGCGGGGCCAACGTCCTGACTTTC.

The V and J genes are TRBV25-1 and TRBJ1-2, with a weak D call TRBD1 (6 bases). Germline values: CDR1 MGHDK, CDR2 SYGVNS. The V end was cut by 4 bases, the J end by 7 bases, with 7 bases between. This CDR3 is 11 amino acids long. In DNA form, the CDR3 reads TGTGCCAGCAGTGGGACAGTTGGCTACACCTTC. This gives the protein CASSGTVGYTF.

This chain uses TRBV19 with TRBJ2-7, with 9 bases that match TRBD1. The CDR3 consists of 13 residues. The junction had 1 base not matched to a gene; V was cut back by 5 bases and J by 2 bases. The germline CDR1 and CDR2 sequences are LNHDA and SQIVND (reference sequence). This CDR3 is CASSGDRAYEQYF. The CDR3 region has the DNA TGTGCCAGTAGTGGGGACAGGGCCTACGAGCAGTACTTC.

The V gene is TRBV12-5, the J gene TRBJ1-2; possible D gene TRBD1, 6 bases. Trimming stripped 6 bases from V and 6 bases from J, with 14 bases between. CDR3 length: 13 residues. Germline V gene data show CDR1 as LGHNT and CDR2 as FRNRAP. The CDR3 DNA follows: TGTGCTAGTGGGCCCTTGGGGGGCAATGGCTACACCTTC. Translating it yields CASGPLGGNGYTF.

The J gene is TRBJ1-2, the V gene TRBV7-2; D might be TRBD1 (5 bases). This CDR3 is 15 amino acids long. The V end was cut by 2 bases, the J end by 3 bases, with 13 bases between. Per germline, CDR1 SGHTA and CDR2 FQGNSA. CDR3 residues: CASSLYLGVDYGYTF. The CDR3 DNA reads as TGTGCCAGCAGCTTATATCTAGGGGTGGACTATGGCTACACCTTC.

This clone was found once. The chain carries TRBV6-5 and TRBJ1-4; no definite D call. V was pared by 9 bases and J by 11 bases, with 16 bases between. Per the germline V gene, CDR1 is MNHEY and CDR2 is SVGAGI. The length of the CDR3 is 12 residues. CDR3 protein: CASGTDQLKLFF. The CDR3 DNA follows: TGTGCCAGTGGAACAGATCAGCTCAAACTGTTTTTT.

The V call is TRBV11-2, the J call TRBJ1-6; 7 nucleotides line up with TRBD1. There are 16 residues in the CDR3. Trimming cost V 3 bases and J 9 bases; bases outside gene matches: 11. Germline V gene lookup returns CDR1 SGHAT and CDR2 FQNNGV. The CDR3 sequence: CASSLGRGPNRSPLHF. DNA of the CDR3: TGTGCCAGCAGCTTGGGTAGGGGGCCAAATCGTTCACCCCTCCACTTT.

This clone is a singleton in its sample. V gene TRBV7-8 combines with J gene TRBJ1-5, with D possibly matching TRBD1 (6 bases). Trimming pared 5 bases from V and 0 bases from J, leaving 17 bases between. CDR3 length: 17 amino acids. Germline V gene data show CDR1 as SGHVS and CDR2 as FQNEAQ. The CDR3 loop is CASSPQRTEYSNQPQHF. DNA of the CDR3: TGTGCCAGCAGCCCCCAGAGGACAGAATATAGCAATCAGCCCCAGCATTTT.

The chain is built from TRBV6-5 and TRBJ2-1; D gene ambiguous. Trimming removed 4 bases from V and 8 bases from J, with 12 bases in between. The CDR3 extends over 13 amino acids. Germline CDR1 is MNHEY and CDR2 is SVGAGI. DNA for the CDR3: TGTGCCAGCAGTTCCAACGGACGCTATGAGCAGTTCTTC. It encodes CASSSNGRYEQFF.

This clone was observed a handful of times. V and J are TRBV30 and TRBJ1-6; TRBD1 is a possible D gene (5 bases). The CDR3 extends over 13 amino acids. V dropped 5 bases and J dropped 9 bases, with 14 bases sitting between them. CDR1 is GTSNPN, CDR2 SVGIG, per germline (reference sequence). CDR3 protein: CAWWRGGSSPLHF. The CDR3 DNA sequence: TGTGCCTGGTGGAGGGGAGGAAGTTCACCCCTCCACTTT. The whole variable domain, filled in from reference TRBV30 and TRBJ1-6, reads SQTIHQWPATLVQPVGSPLSLECTVEGTSNPNLYWYRQAAGRGLQLLFYSVGIGQISSEVPQNLSASRPQDRQFILSSKKLLLSDSGFYLCAWWRGGSSPLHFGNGTRLTVT.

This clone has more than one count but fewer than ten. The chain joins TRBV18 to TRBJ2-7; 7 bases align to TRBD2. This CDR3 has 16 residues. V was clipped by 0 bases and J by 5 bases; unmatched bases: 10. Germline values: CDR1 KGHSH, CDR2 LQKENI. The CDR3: CASSPPFAGASHEQYF. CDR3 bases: TGTGCCAGCTCACCACCCTTCGCGGGAGCGAGCCACGAGCAGTACTTC.

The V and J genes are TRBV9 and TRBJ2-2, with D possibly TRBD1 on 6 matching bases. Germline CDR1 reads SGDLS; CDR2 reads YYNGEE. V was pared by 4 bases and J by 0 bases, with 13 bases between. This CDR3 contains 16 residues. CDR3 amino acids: CASSTRDKTNTGELFF. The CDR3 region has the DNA TGTGCCAGCAGCACCCGGGACAAGACGAACACCGGGGAGCTGTTTTTT.

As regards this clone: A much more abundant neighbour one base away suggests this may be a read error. The CDR3 loop is CASSFGSTEAFF. The CDR3 DNA reads TGCGCCAGCAGCTTTGGGAGCACTGAAGCTTTCTTT. J is TRBJ1-1 and V is TRBV5-1; no definite D call. CDR3 length: 12 amino acids. Germline CDR1 is SGHRS and CDR2 is YFSETQ. V shed 2 bases and J shed 4 bases, with 6 bases lying between them.

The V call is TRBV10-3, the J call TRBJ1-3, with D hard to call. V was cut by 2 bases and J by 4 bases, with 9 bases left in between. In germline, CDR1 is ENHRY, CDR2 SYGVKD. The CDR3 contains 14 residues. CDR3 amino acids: CAISEPANGNTIYF. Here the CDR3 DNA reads TGTGCCATCAGTGAGCCGGCCAACGGAAACACCATATATTTT.

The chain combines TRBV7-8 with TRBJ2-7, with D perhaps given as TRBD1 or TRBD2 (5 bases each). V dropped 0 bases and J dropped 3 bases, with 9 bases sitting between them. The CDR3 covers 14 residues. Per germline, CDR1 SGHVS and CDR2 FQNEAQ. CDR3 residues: CASSLAGRGYEQYV. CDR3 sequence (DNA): TGTGCCAGCAGCTTAGCGGGACGGGGCTACGAGCAGTACGTC.

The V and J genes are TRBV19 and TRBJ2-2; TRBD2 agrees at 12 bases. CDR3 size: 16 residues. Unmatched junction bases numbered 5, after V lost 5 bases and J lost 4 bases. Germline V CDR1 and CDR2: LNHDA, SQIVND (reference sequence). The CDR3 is CASSLLAGGSTGELFF. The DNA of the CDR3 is TGTGCCAGTAGTTTACTAGCGGGAGGATCCACCGGGGAGCTGTTTTTT. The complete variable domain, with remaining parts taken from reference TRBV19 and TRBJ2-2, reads DGGITQSPKYLFRKEGQNVTLSCEQNLNHDAMYWYRQDPGQGLRLIYYSQIVNDFQKGDIAEGYSVSREKKESFPLTVTSAQKNPTAFYLCASSLLAGGSTGELFFGEGSRLTVL.

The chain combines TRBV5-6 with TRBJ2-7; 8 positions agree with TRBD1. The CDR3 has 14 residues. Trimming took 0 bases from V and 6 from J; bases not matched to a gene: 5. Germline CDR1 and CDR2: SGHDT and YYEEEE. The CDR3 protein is CASSLGTGMSEQYV. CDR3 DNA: TGTGCCAGCAGCTTGGGGACAGGGATGAGCGAGCAGTACGTC.

The chain's CDR3 is CASSKEPYREENGNTIYF. The CDR3 bases are TGTGCCAGCAGCAAAGAGCCGTACAGGGAGGAAAATGGAAACACCATATATTTT. The chain uses TRBV21-1 and TRBJ1-3. TRBV21-1 is marked as a pseudogene. The CDR3 runs to 18 residues.

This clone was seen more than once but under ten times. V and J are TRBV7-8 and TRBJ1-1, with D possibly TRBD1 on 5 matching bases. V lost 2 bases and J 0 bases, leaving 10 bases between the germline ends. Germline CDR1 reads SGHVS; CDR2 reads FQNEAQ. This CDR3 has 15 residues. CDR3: CASSLPTGMNTEAFF. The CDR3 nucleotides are TGTGCCAGCAGCTTACCAACAGGAATGAACACTGAAGCTTTCTTT.

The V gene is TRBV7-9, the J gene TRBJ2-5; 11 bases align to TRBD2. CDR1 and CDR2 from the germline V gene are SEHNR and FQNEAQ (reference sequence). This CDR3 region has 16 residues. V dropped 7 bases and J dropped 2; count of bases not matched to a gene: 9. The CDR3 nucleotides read TGTGCCAGCAACTACTTGGGACTAGCGGTGCAAGAGACCCAGTACTTC. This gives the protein CASNYLGLAVQETQYF. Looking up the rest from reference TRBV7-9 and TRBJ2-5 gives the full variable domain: DTGVSQNPRHKITKRGQNVTFRCDPISEHNRLYWYRQTLGQGPEFLTYFQNEAQLEKSRLLSDRFSAERPKGSFSTLEIQRTEQGDSAMYLCASNYLGLAVQETQYFGPGTRLLVL.

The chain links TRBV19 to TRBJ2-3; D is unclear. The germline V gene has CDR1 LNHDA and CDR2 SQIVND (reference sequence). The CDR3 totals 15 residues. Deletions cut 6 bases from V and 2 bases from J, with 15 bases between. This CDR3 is CASSPWAGATDTQYF. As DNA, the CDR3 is TGTGCCAGTAGCCCGTGGGCAGGAGCCACAGATACGCAGTATTTT.

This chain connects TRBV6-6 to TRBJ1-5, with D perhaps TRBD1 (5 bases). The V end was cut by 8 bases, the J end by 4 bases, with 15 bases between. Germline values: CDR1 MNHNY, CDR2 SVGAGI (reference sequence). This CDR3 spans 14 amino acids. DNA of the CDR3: TGTGCCAGCGACCCCGGGGGAGGGAATCAGCCCCAGCATTTT. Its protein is CASDPGGGNQPQHF.

CDR3 in amino acids: CASSQDGTAREKLFF. The CDR3 DNA reads TGCGCCAGCAGCCAAGACGGGACAGCTCGTGAAAAACTGTTTTTT. The rearrangement joins TRBV4-1 to TRBJ1-4, with 7 bases fitting TRBD1. There are 15 residues in the CDR3. Germline CDR1 reads MGHRA; CDR2 reads YSYEKL. The V segment lost 0 bases and the J segment 7 bases; nucleotides outside the gene matches: 5.

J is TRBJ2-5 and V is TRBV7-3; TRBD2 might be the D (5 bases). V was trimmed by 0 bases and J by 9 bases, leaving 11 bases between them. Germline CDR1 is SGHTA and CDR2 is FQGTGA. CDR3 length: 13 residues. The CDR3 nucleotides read TGTGCCAGCAGCTTAACAGGCGGACTCGCCCAGTACTTC. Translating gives CASSLTGGLAQYF.

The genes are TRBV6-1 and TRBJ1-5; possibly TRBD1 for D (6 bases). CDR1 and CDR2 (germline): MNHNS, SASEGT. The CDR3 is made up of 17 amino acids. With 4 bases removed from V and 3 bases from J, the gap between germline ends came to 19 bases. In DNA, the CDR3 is TGTGCCAGCAGTGCCCCGCGGGGACATATGAACAATCAGCCCCAGCATTTT. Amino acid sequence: CASSAPRGHMNNQPQHF.

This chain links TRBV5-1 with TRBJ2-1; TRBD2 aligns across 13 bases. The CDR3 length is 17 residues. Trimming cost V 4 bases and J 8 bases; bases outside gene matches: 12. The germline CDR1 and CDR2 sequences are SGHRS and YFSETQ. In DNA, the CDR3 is TGCGCCAGCAGCCGTACTAGCGGGGGGGCCAGTTATGATGAGCAGTTCTTC. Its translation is CASSRTSGGASYDEQFF.

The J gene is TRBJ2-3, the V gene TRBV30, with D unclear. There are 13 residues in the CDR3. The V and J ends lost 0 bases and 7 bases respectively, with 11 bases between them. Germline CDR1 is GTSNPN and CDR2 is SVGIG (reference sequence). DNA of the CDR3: TGTGCCTGGAGTGTACAGTCTCTACATACGCAGTATTTT. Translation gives CAWSVQSLHTQYF. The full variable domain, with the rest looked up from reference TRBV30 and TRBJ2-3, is SQTIHQWPATLVQPVGSPLSLECTVEGTSNPNLYWYRQAAGRGLQLLFYSVGIGQISSEVPQNLSASRPQDRQFILSSKKLLLSDSGFYLCAWSVQSLHTQYFGPGTRLTVL.